This entry describes one T cell receptor (beta chain). What it binds is unknown. From germline, CDR1 is SGDLS and CDR2 YYNGEE. This CDR3 comprises 13 residues. Between the trimmed V and J ends, which lost 0 bases and 2 bases, there was a span of 6 bases. Treatment specified: around 19 received Ad26.COV2.S at low or high dose, single or two shots; about 5 received placebo; per-sample allocation not given. Each sample was drawn 63 days after the first injection (of vaccine or placebo). Vaccine was an Ad26 vector expressing Wuhan-strain SARS-CoV-2 spike. This sample is part of a study of Ad26.COV2.S vaccination and SARS-CoV-2 variants. Study at large: Ad26.COV2.S shots went into the muscle once or twice, 56 days apart.

Findings of the study overall: Recipients of either vaccine or placebo displayed similar breadth of non-spike TCRs. The analyses of TCR breadth and depth may have understated the size of total T cell responses.

Using immunoSEQ multiplex PCR, the repertoire was profiled, and TCRdb retains in-frame clones only, with some absent. Seen here are 440,000 or so clones, around 93% observed once, and the top ten hold 1.5% to 2%. The sample consisted of peripheral blood, taken in a trial of Ad26.COV2.S vaccine versus placebo. This receptor was taken from a person between 18 and 60 years old who received the Ad26.COV2.S COVID-19 vaccine or a placebo. The chain carries TRBV9 and TRBJ2-7; D is uncertain. Here the CDR3 reads CASSVDTAYEQYF. CDR3 coding DNA: TGTGCCAGCAGCGTAGACACAGCCTACGAGCAGTACTTC.